These T cell receptor beta chains were read from a single sample in a study of blood T cell repertoires in COVID-19. Only in-frame clones appear in the TCRdb table, and some are missing; sequencing was by immunoSEQ multiplex PCR. The table includes about 170,000 clones, roughly 88% detected once. Sequenced sample: peripheral blood. The origin of the receptors is a man older than 75 with COVID-19, enrolled during active disease. Both conserved end residues are part of each CDR3. The order of the fields is clone size, D gene, V gene, J gene, CDR3 DNA, CDR3 protein. The D gene is left open where the match is weak. Clone size is shown for a subset of rows, as once, few, many or a class of expanded clone.

clone_size: .; d_call: .; v_call: TRBV18; j_call: TRBJ1-1; cdr3_nt: TGTGCCAGCCTCTCCGGGGGAGGAGAAGACACTGAAGCTTTCTTT; cdr3_aa: CASLSGGGEDTEAFF
clone_size: .; d_call: .; v_call: TRBV5-5; j_call: TRBJ2-2; cdr3_nt: TGTGCCAGCAGCTTTTCACAGGGCCCCGGGGAGCTGTTTTTT; cdr3_aa: CASSFSQGPGELFF
clone_size: few; d_call: .; v_call: TRBV5-1; j_call: TRBJ1-2; cdr3_nt: TGCGCCAGCAGCTTATCGGTATCGGGCTATGGCTACACCTTC; cdr3_aa: CASSLSVSGYGYTF
clone_size: .; d_call: .; v_call: TRBV2; j_call: TRBJ2-3; cdr3_nt: TGTGCCAGCAGTGTTGGGGGGGGGCTGGATACGCAGTATTTT; cdr3_aa: CASSVGGGLDTQYF
clone_size: .; d_call: .; v_call: TRBV5-6; j_call: TRBJ1-5; cdr3_nt: TGTGCCAGCAGCCCGGGAGGACGGTATAGCAATCAGCCCCAGCATTTT; cdr3_aa: CASSPGGRYSNQPQHF
clone_size: .; d_call: .; v_call: TRBV19; j_call: TRBJ2-3; cdr3_nt: TGTGCCAGTAGCCAAGGGGGATTCTCTAGCACAGATACGCAGTATTTT; cdr3_aa: CASSQGGFSSTDTQYF
clone_size: .; d_call: .; v_call: TRBV9; j_call: TRBJ2-1; cdr3_nt: TGTGCCAGCAGCGTAGTGAGCAGCACTAACAATGAGCAGTTCTTC; cdr3_aa: CASSVVSSTNNEQFF
clone_size: once; d_call: .; v_call: TRBV6-2/TRBV6-3; j_call: TRBJ1-4; cdr3_nt: TGTGCCAGCAGTATTGGACAGTTTTCGGGTGAAAAACTGTTTTTT; cdr3_aa: CASSIGQFSGEKLFF
clone_size: few; d_call: TRBD2; v_call: TRBV6-2/TRBV6-3; j_call: TRBJ2-1; cdr3_nt: TGTGCCAGCAGTCTCTTCGGACTAGCGGGGGAAGAGCAGTTCTTC; cdr3_aa: CASSLFGLAGEEQFF
clone_size: .; d_call: .; v_call: TRBV9; j_call: TRBJ1-1; cdr3_nt: TGTGCCAGCAGCAGGAGGGGCGCGAACACTGAAGCTTTCTTT; cdr3_aa: CASSRRGANTEAFF
clone_size: .; d_call: .; v_call: TRBV24-1; j_call: TRBJ1-2; cdr3_nt: TGTGCCACCAGTGATCCCCGGGGGGAGTATGGCTACACCTTC; cdr3_aa: CATSDPRGEYGYTF
clone_size: .; d_call: .; v_call: TRBV3-1/TRBV3-2; j_call: TRBJ1-6; cdr3_nt: TGTGCCAGCAGCCAAACAGTCTATAATTCACCCCTCCACTTT; cdr3_aa: CASSQTVYNSPLHF
clone_size: .; d_call: TRBD1; v_call: TRBV18; j_call: TRBJ1-1; cdr3_nt: TGTGCCAGCTCACAGGGGGCAAATACTGAAGCTTTCTTT; cdr3_aa: CASSQGANTEAFF
clone_size: .; d_call: TRBD1; v_call: TRBV6-2/TRBV6-3; j_call: TRBJ2-7; cdr3_nt: TGTGCCAGCAGTTACTCCCGGGACAGGGTCGAGCAGTACTTC; cdr3_aa: CASSYSRDRVEQYF
clone_size: .; d_call: TRBD2; v_call: TRBV18; j_call: TRBJ2-7; cdr3_nt: TGTGCCAGCTCATCTCCCGGGACTAGCGGGGGGTTCTACGAGCAGTACTTC; cdr3_aa: CASSSPGTSGGFYEQYF
clone_size: few; d_call: .; v_call: TRBV28; j_call: TRBJ1-4; cdr3_nt: TGTGCCAGCAGTTTATTAAGGCGGATTAATGAAAAACTGTTTTTT; cdr3_aa: CASSLLRRINEKLFF
clone_size: .; d_call: .; v_call: TRBV7-2; j_call: TRBJ2-3; cdr3_nt: TGTGCCAGCAGCTTAGGGTTAGCGACAGATACGCAGTATTTT; cdr3_aa: CASSLGLATDTQYF
clone_size: .; d_call: TRBD1; v_call: TRBV10-3; j_call: TRBJ1-2; cdr3_nt: TGTGCCATCAGTGACGGGGACAGCAACTATGGCTACACCTTC; cdr3_aa: CAISDGDSNYGYTF
clone_size: .; d_call: .; v_call: TRBV4-1; j_call: TRBJ2-2; cdr3_nt: TGCGCCAGCAGCCAAGATCCTTGGGCTGCAGTCACCGGGGAGCTGTTTTTT; cdr3_aa: CASSQDPWAAVTGELFF
clone_size: .; d_call: TRBD1; v_call: TRBV7-3; j_call: TRBJ1-1; cdr3_nt: TGTGCCAGCAGCTTCAGGGGGCAGGATACTGAAGCTTTCTTT; cdr3_aa: CASSFRGQDTEAFF
clone_size: .; d_call: TRBD1; v_call: TRBV6-5; j_call: TRBJ2-2; cdr3_nt: TGTGCCAGCAGTTCGACAGGGCGGAACACCGGGGAGCTGTTTTTT; cdr3_aa: CASSSTGRNTGELFF
clone_size: .; d_call: .; v_call: TRBV12-2; j_call: TRBJ1-2; cdr3_nt: TGTGCAAGTCGCTCTATAAGGGGGACAGCCCCTGTTTGGTATGGCTACACCTTC; cdr3_aa: CASRSIRGTAPVWYGYTF
clone_size: few; d_call: .; v_call: TRBV3-1/TRBV3-2; j_call: TRBJ1-3; cdr3_nt: TGTGCCAGCAGCCAAGCAGGGTCTGGAAACACCATATATTTT; cdr3_aa: CASSQAGSGNTIYF
clone_size: .; d_call: .; v_call: TRBV2; j_call: TRBJ1-1; cdr3_nt: TGTGCCAGCAGCCTGGGGGCGACCACTGAAGCTTTCTTT; cdr3_aa: CASSLGATTEAFF
clone_size: .; d_call: TRBD2; v_call: TRBV2; j_call: TRBJ2-1; cdr3_nt: TGTGCCAGCAGTGAAGGCGGGGGGGCCCTCAATGAGCAGTTCTTC; cdr3_aa: CASSEGGGALNEQFF
clone_size: .; d_call: .; v_call: TRBV29-1; j_call: TRBJ1-2; cdr3_nt: TGCAGCGTCACTAGGGGGGGCGCGGCCACCTTC; cdr3_aa: CSVTRGGAATF
clone_size: once; d_call: .; v_call: TRBV18; j_call: TRBJ1-1; cdr3_nt: TGTGCCAGCTCACCACCAGGGGGACACCAAACCGAAGCTTTCTTT; cdr3_aa: CASSPPGGHQTEAFF
clone_size: once; d_call: .; v_call: TRBV5-1; j_call: TRBJ2-2; cdr3_nt: TGCGCCAGCAGCAGTCAGGGTAACGGGGAGCTGTTTTTT; cdr3_aa: CASSSQGNGELFF